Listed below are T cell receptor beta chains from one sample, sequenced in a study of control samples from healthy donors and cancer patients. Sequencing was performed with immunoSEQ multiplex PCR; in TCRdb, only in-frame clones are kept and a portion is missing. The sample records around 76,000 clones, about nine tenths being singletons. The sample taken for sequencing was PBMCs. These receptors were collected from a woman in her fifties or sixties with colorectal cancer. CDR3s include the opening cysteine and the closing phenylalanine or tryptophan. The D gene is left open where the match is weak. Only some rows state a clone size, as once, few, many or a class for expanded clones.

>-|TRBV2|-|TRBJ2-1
TGTGCCAGCAGGTTGGGACCCTACAATGAGCAGTTCTTC
CASRLGPYNEQFF
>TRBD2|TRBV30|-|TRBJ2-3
TGTGCCTGGAGTGTAAGCGGGGTCACAGATACGCAGTATTTT
CAWSVSGVTDTQYF
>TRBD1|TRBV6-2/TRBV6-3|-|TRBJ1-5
TGTGCCAGCAGTCAGACAGGGGGCGCGGTTCAGCCCCAGCATTTT
CASSQTGGAVQPQHF
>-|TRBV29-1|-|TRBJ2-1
TGCAGCGCCAGAGGGGGGCAACCTTACAATGAGCAGTTCTTC
CSARGGQPYNEQFF
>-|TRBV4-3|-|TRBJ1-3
TGCGCCAGCAGCCAAGTCCCGGCCGGGGGAGTCTCTGGAAACACCATATATTTT
CASSQVPAGGVSGNTIYF
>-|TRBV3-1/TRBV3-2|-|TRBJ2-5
TGTGCCAGCAGCCAATTCCAAGAGACCCAGTACTTC
CASSQFQETQYF
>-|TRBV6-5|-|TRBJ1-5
TGTGCCAGCAGTTCCACCGGGGATCAGCCCCAGCATTTT
CASSSTGDQPQHF
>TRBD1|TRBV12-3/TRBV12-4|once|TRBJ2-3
TGTGCCAGCAGCCAGGGGGCCGATACGCAGTATTTT
CASSQGADTQYF
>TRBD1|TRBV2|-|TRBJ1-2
TGTGCCAGCAGTGCCGGGACAGCGATCTATGGCTACACCTTC
CASSAGTAIYGYTF
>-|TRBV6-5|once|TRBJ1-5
TGTGCCAGCAGTTACTCTTCGGGGAATCAGCCCCAGCATTTT
CASSYSSGNQPQHF
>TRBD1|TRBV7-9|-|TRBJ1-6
TGTGCCAGCAGCCCTGGACAGGGGGCAAATTCACCCCTCCACTTT
CASSPGQGANSPLHF
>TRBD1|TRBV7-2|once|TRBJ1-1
TGTGCCAGCAGCTTCTTATACAGGGGAGAAGGGACTGAAGCTTTCTTT
CASSFLYRGEGTEAFF
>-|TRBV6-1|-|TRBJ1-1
TGTGCCAGCAGTGACAGTACTGAAGCTTTCTTT
CASSDSTEAFF
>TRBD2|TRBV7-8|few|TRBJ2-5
TGTGCCAGCAGCCGAGAGCGGGGGGCCCGGGGAGGGTCCCAGTACTTC
CASSRERGARGGSQYF
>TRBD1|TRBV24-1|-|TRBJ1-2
TGTGCCACCAGTGATCAGGGGGGAGGCTACACCTTC
CATSDQGGGYTF
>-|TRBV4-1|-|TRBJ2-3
TGCGCCAGCAGCCAATCTCGACTAGGCACAGATACGCAGTATTTT
CASSQSRLGTDTQYF
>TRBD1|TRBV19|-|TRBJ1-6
TGTGCCAGTAGCGGACAGGGAGGAGGGTCCTATAATTCACCCCTCCACTTT
CASSGQGGGSYNSPLHF
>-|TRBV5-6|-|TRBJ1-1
TGTGCCAGCAGCTTGGGAAACGGCAGGAACACTGAAGCTTTCTTT
CASSLGNGRNTEAFF
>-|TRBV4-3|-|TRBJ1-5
TGCGCCAGCAGCCAAGGCAGGGGCCCCCCATATAGCAATCAGCCCCAGCATTTT
CASSQGRGPPYSNQPQHF
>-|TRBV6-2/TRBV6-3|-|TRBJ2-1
TGTGCCAGCAGTTACTCGGAGCTCCTCTCCTACAATGAGCAGTTCTTC
CASSYSELLSYNEQFF
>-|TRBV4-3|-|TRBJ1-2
TGCGCCAGCAGCCAGTCTACGGCCTATGGCTACACCTTC
CASSQSTAYGYTF
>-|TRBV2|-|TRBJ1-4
TGTGCCAGCAGAGCTACGGGGGTGGGTGGAGAAAAACTGTTTTTT
CASRATGVGGEKLFF
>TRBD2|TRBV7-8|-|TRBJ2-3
TGTGCCAGCAGCTTGATTACCGGGACTAGCGGGCAGAGCACAGATACGCAGTATTTT
CASSLITGTSGQSTDTQYF
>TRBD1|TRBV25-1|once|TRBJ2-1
TGTGCCAGCAGTGGGACAGGTTACGATGAGCAGTTCTTC
CASSGTGYDEQFF
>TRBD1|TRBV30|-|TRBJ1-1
TGTGCCTGGGGACGGGGACAGGGAACTGAAGCTTTCTTT
CAWGRGQGTEAFF
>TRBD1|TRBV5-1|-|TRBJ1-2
TGCGCCAGCAGCTTAACAGGGGGTGGCTATGGCTACACCTTC
CASSLTGGGYGYTF
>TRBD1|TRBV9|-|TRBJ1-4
TGTGCCAGCAGCCCGTCAGGGACAGGGGGTGAAAAACTGTTTTTT
CASSPSGTGGEKLFF
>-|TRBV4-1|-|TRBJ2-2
TGCGCCAGCAGCCAAGGGTATGGGGGGCGAGGAACCGGGGAGCTGTTTTTT
CASSQGYGGRGTGELFF
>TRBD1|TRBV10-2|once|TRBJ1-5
TGCGCCAGCAGCCAGGACAGGGGCAATCAGCCCCAGCATTTT
CASSQDRGNQPQHF
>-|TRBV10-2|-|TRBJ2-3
TGCGCCAGCAGTTCCCAGGGAGGGGGTGCCACAGATACGCAGTATTTT
CASSSQGGGATDTQYF
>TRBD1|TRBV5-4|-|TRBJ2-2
TGTGCCTACGGGGACAGGAGTAACACCGGGGAGCTGTTTTTT
CAYGDRSNTGELFF
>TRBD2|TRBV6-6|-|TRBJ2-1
TGTGCCAGCAGTTACGGATTGTGGGGACTAAAAAATGAGCAGTTCTTC
CASSYGLWGLKNEQFF
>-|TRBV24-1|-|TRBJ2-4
TGTGCCACCAGAGGGGACACCTTAGCCAAAAACATTCAGTACTTC
CATRGDTLAKNIQYF
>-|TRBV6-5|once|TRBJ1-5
TGTGCCAGCAGCTTTACAGGGAATCAGCCCCAGCATTTT
CASSFTGNQPQHF
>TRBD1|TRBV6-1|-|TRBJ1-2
TGTGCCAGCAGTTTCCGGGGACAGGGTGATGGCTACACCTTC
CASSFRGQGDGYTF
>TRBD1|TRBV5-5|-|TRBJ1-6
TGTGCCAGCGGCATCCCGACAGGGGTCGGCTCACCCCTCCACTTT
CASGIPTGVGSPLHF
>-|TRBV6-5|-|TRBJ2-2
TGTGCCAGCAGACCTGTAGGGGGAAACACCGGGGAGCTGTTTTTT
CASRPVGGNTGELFF
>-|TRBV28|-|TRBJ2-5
TGTGCCAGCAGTTTATCAGGGTACCAAGAGACCCAGTACTTC
CASSLSGYQETQYF
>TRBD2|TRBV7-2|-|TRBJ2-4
TGTGCCAGCAGCTCGGGAGGTGATGGGGTTCAGTACTTC
CASSSGGDGVQYF
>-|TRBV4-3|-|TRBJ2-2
TGCGCCAGCAGCCAGGGGGGCTACCCGAACACCGGGGAGCTGTTTTTT
CASSQGGYPNTGELFF
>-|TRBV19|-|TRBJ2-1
TGTGCCAGTAGTAGAAAGGCAGACAATGAGCAGTTCTTC
CASSRKADNEQFF